This T cell receptor beta chain originates from a study of blood T cell repertoires in COVID-19 (dated by TCRdb to 2019 to 2021). A note on the overall study: The collaborator samples originated in the United States, Italy and Spain and spanned the acute and convalescent phases of COVID-19. The material from the prospective study consisted of cDNA or gDNA derived from T cells, B-cell-depleted T cells, or PBMCs. Subjects who had been exposed to COVID-19, were actively infected with it, or had recovered from it provided the deeply sampled blood TCRbeta repertoires that made up the dataset. The repertoires were released in a freely available public database meant as a resource for research on the immune response to SARS-CoV-2. Samples were obtained from the ongoing ImmuneRACE study (first 160 participants) and from over a thousand subjects provided by 6 global collaborators. Sample metadata almost always included a de-identified subject ID, COVID-19 status, age in years and sex. Where available, HLA class I and class II types were obtained from metadata supplied by the sample provider rather than from assay-based typing.

The paper as a whole reports these results and caveats: The quantity of clinical and demographic metadata differed by source and by participant and was supplied without curation.

Whole blood was collected in K2EDTA tubes by collaborating institutions according to the institutions' own protocols. For TCRbeta analysis, collaborators shipped samples as frozen whole blood, isolated PBMCs, or DNA extracted from either of those sample types. The germline V gene (reference sequence) supplies CDR1 LNHDA and CDR2 SQIVND. Taken from cysteine to phenylalanine, the CDR3 has 13 residues. The retained sequence is limited to the CDR3, 39 bases, with the frame set at the first base. At the junction V is shortened by 6 bases and J by 0 bases, with 9 bases in between. The immunoSEQ Assay, a bias-controlled multiplex PCR, was used to amplify TCRbeta CDR3 regions from genomic DNA. Processing in the source paper ran as follows. Nucleated cell counts per sample were estimated from amplification of reference gene primers within the assay. To quantify the absolute abundance of each unique TCRbeta CDR3 rearrangement, sequence reads were collapsed and filtered. Productive Simpson clonality was computed per sample as the square root of Simpson's diversity index over productive rearrangements. The immuneACCESS repertoire file appears here via TCRdb, limited to in-frame rearrangements. These files lack a portion of the clones; in checked studies, under half of the deficit traces to unresolved V genes, and the cause of the others is not known. The DNA gave D and trimming, while V, J and clone size come from that table. Here the sample has roughly 200,000 clones; approximately 85% occur a single time. Of the sample, around 3% falls within the top ten clones.

Of note for this clone: Its antigen remains unidentified. It has no much larger one-base neighbor in the sample; base qualities were not kept.

The receptor was isolated from a man between 60 and 70 years old with acute or convalescent COVID-19. The chain employs TRBV19 and TRBJ2-7, with the D gene uncertain. The material sequenced was peripheral blood. In nucleotide form, the sequence is TGTGCCAGTAGCACCAGTTTCTCCTACGAGCAGTACTTC. This codes for CASSTSFSYEQYF.